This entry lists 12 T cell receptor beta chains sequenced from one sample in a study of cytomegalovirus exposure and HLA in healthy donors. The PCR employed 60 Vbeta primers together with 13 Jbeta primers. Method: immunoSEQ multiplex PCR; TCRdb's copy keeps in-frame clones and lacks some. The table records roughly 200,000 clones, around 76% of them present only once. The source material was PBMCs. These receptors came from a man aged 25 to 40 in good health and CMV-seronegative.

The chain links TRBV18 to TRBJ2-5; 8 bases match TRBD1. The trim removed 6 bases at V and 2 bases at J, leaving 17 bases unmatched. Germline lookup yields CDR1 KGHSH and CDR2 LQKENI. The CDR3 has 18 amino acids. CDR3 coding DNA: TGTGCCAGCTCCTCGCGGTACCGGACAGGGATAGAGCAAGAGACCCAGTACTTC. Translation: CASSSRYRTGIEQETQYF.

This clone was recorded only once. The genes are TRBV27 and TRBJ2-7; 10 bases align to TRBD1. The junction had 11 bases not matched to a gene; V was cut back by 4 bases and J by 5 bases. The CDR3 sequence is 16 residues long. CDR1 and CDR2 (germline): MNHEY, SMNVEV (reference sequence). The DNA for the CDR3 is TGTGCCAGCAGTTCTCTCACCGGGACAGGGGTTCACGAGCAGTACTTC. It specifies CASSSLTGTGVHEQYF.

CDR3 sequence reads: CASRSEGGGNEKLFF. The CDR3, as DNA: TGTGCCAGCAGGTCCGAAGGGGGGGGTAATGAAAAACTGTTTTTT. The rearrangement uses TRBV27 and TRBJ1-4; TRBD1 might be the D (6 bases). Germline values: CDR1 MNHEY, CDR2 SMNVEV (reference sequence). CDR3 length: 15 amino acids. V was pared by 6 bases and J by 4 bases, with 15 bases between.

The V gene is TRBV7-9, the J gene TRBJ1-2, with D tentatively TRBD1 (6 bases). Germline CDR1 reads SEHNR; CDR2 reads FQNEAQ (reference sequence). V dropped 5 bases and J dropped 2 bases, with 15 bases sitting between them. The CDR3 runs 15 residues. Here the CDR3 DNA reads TGTGCCAGCAGCCCGAGTTTGGGGGCAAACTATGGCTACACCTTC. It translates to CASSPSLGANYGYTF.

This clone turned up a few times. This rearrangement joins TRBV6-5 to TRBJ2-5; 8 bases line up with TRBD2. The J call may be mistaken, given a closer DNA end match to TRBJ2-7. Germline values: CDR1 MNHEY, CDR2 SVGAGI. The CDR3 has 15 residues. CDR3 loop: CASSFLSGSSYEQYF. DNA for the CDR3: TGTGCCAGCAGTTTCCTCAGCGGGAGCTCCTACGAGCAGTACTTC.

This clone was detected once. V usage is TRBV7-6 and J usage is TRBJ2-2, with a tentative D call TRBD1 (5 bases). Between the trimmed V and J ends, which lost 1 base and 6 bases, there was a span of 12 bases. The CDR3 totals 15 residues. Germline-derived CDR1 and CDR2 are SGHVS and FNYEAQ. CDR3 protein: CASSLGQGGSGELFF. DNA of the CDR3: TGTGCCAGCAGCTTAGGTCAGGGCGGATCCGGGGAGCTGTTTTTT.

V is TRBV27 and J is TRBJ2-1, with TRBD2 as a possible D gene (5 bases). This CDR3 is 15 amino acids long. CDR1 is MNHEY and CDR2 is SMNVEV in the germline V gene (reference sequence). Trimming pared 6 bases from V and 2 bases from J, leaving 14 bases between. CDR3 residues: CASRQELGAYNEQFF. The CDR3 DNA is TGTGCCAGCAGACAAGAATTGGGAGCCTACAATGAGCAGTTCTTC.

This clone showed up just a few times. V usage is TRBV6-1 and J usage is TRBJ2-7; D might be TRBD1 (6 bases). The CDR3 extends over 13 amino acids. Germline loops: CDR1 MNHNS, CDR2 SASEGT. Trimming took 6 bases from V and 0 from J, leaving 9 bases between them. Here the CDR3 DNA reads TGTGCCAGCAGCGGACAGACCTCCTACGAGCAGTACTTC. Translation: CASSGQTSYEQYF.

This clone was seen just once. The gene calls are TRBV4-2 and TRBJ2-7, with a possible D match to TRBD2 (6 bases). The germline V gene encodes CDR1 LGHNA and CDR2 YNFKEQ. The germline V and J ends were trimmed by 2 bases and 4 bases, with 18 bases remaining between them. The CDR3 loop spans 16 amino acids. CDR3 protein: CASSQKPGLDTYEQYF. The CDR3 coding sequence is TGTGCCAGCAGCCAAAAACCGGGACTCGACACTTACGAGCAGTACTTC.

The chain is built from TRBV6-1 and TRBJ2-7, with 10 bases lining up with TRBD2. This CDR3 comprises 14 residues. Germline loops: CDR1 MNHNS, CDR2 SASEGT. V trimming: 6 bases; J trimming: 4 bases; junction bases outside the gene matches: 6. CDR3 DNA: TGTGCCAGCAGAGACCCGACTAGCGGGTACGAGCAGTACTTC. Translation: CASRDPTSGYEQYF.

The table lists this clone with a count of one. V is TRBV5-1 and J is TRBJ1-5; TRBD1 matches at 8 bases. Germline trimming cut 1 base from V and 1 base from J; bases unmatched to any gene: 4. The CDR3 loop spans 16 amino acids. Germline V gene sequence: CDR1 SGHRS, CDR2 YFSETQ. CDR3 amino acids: CASSLWTGTSNQPQHF. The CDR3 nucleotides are TGCGCCAGCAGCTTGTGGACAGGGACCAGCAATCAGCCCCAGCATTTT.

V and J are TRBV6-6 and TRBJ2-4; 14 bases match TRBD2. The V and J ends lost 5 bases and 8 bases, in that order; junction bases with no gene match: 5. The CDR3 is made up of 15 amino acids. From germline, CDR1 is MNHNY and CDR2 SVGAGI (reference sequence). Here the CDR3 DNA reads TGTGCCAGCAGTCAGGGACTAGCGGGAGCAGACATTCAGTACTTC. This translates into CASSQGLAGADIQYF.